These 2 T cell receptor beta chains were sequenced from one sample in a study of cytomegalovirus exposure and HLA in healthy donors. Clones were read by immunoSEQ multiplex PCR, and TCRdb kept only the in-frame ones, dropping some. The sample lists 230,000 or so clones; 80% to 90% were seen once. Sequenced sample: PBMCs. Receptors originate from a woman aged 18-29 years in good health and CMV-seronegative.

The rearrangement joins TRBV5-1 to TRBJ2-7; D is unclear. This CDR3 contains 14 residues. Germline loops: CDR1 SGHRS, CDR2 YFSETQ. Trimming took off 2 bases at V and 0 bases at J, with 9 bases between the two ends. As DNA, the CDR3 is TGCGCCAGCAGCTTCACCTCGGGCTCCTACGAGCAGTACTTC. Translation gives CASSFTSGSYEQYF. Filled out from reference TRBV5-1 and TRBJ2-7, the complete variable domain reads KAGVTQTPRYLIKTRGQQVTLSCSPISGHRSVSWYQQTPGQGLQFLFEYFSETQRNKGNFPGRFSGRQFSNSRSEMNVSTLELGDSALYLCASSFTSGSYEQYFGPGTRLTVT.

The chain recombines TRBV4-1 with TRBJ1-2; D uncertain. CDR3 length equals 15 residues. V was clipped by 3 bases and J by 6 bases, with 17 bases between them. Germline assignment: CDR1 MGHRA and CDR2 YSYEKL. The CDR3 here is CASSQTTRPLDGYTF. The CDR3 DNA reads as TGCGCCAGCAGCCAGACCACAAGGCCCCTAGATGGCTACACCTTC.